This T cell receptor beta chain emerged from a study of blood T cell repertoires in COVID-19. Study overall: The analysed material was cDNA or gDNA that came from T cells, B-cell-depleted T cells, or PBMCs.

Resolution of symptoms, clearance, or two negative PCRs was present in recovered Cohort 3 donors. The repertoire was sequenced with immunoSEQ multiplex PCR; TCRdb's copy has only in-frame clones and lacks some. The sample lists around 180,000 clones; about 82% were seen once. Per germline, CDR1 SNHLY and CDR2 FYNNEI. V lost 4 bases to trimming and J lost 8 bases, with 15 bases between them. There are 14 residues in the CDR3. This chain connects TRBV2 to TRBJ2-4; D is perhaps TRBD2 (6 bases). This TCR came from a woman aged 25-40 years who had recovered from COVID-19. The material sequenced was PBMCs or T cells enriched from blood (not recorded which). The CDR3 DNA reads TGTGCCAGCAGTGGGGCAGGGTGGGGGGACATTCAGTACTTC. It translates to CASSGAGWGDIQYF.